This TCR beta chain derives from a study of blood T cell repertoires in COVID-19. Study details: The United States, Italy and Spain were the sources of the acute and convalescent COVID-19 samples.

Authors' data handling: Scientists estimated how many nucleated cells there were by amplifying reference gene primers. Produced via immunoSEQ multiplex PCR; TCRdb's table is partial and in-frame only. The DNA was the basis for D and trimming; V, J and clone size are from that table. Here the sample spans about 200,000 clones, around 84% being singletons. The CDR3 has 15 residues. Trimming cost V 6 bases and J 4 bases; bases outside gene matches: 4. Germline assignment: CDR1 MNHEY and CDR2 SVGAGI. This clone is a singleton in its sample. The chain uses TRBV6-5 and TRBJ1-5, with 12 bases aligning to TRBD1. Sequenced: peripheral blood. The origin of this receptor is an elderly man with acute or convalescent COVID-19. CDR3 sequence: CASSPGQGANQPQHF. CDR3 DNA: TGTGCCAGCAGCCCGGGACAGGGGGCGAATCAGCCCCAGCATTTT.